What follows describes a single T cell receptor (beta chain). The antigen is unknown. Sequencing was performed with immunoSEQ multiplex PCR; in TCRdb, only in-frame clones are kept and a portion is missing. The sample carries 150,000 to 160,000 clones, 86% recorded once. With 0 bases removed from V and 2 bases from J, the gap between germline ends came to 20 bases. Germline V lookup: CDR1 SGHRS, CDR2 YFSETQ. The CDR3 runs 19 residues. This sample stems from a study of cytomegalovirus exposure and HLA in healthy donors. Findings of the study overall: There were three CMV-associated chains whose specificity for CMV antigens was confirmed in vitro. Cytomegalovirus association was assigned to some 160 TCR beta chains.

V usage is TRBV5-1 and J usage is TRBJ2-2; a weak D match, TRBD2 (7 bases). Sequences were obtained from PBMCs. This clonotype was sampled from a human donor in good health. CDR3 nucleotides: TGCGCCAGCAGCTTGGCCGTCATAAGCGGGGACATTAACACCGGGGAGCTGTTTTTT. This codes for CASSLAVISGDINTGELFF.